This TCR beta chain was captured in a study of Graves' ophthalmopathy and Graves' hyperthyroidism (dated 2018 in TCRdb). Regarding the research as a whole: Peripheral blood was collected at initial diagnosis, before any treatment. An independent validation cohort was composed of about 20 hyperthyroidism patients and approximately 15 patients who later progressed from hyperthyroidism to ophthalmopathy. To explore V-J signatures that separate ophthalmopathy from hyperthyroidism, a discovery set of fewer than 110 patients was enrolled, consisting of approximately 45 with ophthalmopathy and some 56 with stable hyperthyroidism. Following sampling, methimazole starting at 30 mg daily was administered to hyperthyroidism patients, and high-dose intravenous methylprednisolone was administered to ophthalmopathy patients. TCR beta repertoire signatures were used to distinguish Graves' ophthalmopathy from Graves' hyperthyroidism and to predict progression to ophthalmopathy. In total, 135 blood samples were TCR-sequenced: fewer than 50 ophthalmopathy, under 80 hyperthyroidism and roughly 17 hyperthyroidism-to-ophthalmopathy patients. T-cell repertoires of thyroid tissue and blood were compared in more than five hyperthyroidism patients. Points the paper makes about the study in general: In cross-validation, the 13-signature model distinguished ophthalmopathy from stable hyperthyroidism with approximately 88% sensitivity and approximately 81% specificity, and in the test set the corresponding values were roughly 80% and 76%. No statistical method was used to predetermine the sample size, and group allocation was not hidden from the investigators. Among expanded thyroid clonotypes with frequency above 0.001, most also showed up in blood, which suggests that blood repertoires may reflect the thyroid immune response. In validation, the model predicted ophthalmopathy progression with about 71% sensitivity and 72.22% specificity; some 13 predicted patients were CT-confirmed with GO in a median of approximately 6.5 months.

Ophthalmopathy patients were characterized by moderately to severely active disease, a Clinical Activity Score of at least 3, a NOSPECS grade of at least 4, and a disease duration under 3 months. Patients with other autoimmune diseases, uncontrolled infections, pregnancy or lactation were excluded. Clinical symptoms, serum thyroxine, TRAb, thyroid ultrasound and orbital computed tomography were used for diagnosis. Using Ficoll-Paque density gradient centrifugation, PBMCs were isolated from roughly 9.2 ml of fresh peripheral blood. Trizol reagent was used to extract the total RNA, and its quality was then checked on an Agilent 2100 Bioanalyzer. TCR beta CDR3 regions were amplified from RNA transcripts for repertoire sequencing. The first round of RT-PCR was done with HTBI primers and the Qiagen OneStep RT-PCR kit, and was followed by a second round of multiplex PCR, then size selection and purification. Libraries were sequenced on an Illumina HiSeq2000 using paired-end 100 bp reads. The published analysis was carried out like this. SOAPnuke was used to process the reads, removing any read that contained adapters or uncalled bases, had a mean Phred below 15, or lacked an exact match to the constant primer or identifier. High-quality paired reads were merged with COPE v1.2.5. Clonotypes were defined as unique nucleotide sequences and were aligned to IMGT TRB V, D and J references using MiTCR v1.1. The analysis was limited to V-J combinations with a frequency above 0.0001, which together covered 99.2% of the repertoires. A TCR clonal expansion and chaos score per V-J combination was defined as the ratio of F50 clonal expansion to chaos observed in the TCRdist matrix. Features were reduced by Welch's t-statistics and random forest to about a dozen V-J combinations, which fed a naive Bayes classifier. Thyroid-blood repertoire similarity was quantified with the Morisita-Horn index. The public reads were reprocessed in TCRdb via fastp at Q25 and MiXCR, keeping in-frame beta chains. CDR3 protein duplicates are merged, each entry listing the most common genes and DNA. In this record, the V and J calls reflect TCRdb's handling and not the investigators' own analysis. This sample is represented by around 660,000 distinct CDR3 sequences; just over 40% of them were singletons. The ten largest clones take up about 3.3% of the sample.

CDR1 and CDR2 are drawn from the germline V gene: SGHRS, YFSETQ. The CDR3 covers 16 residues, taking in both the cysteine and the phenylalanine. Left in the record is the CDR3 DNA by itself, 48 bases read in frame from the first base. Ends trimmed: V by 0 bases, J by 9 bases; bases unmatched to a gene: 7. With regard to this clonotype: The clone's antigen remains unknown. Base qualities were left out, and no much larger clone turns up one base away.

The TCR comes from an adult man with Graves' ophthalmopathy. The rearranged segments are TRBV5-1 and TRBJ2-5; 14 junctional bases match TRBD2. Sequenced sample: peripheral blood. The DNA sequence is given as TGCGCCAGCAGCTTGGCCGGGACTAGCGGGAGTGAGGCCCAGTACTTC. Its protein is CASSLAGTSGSEAQYF.